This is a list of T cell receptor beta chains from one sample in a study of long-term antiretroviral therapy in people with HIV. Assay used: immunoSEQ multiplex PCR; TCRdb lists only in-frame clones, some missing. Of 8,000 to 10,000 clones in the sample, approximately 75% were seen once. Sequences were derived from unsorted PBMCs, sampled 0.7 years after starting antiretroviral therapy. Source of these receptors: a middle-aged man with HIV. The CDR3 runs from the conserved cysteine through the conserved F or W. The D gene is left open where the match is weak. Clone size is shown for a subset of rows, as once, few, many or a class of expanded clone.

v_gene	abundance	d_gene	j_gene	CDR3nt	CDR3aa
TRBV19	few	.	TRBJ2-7	TGTGCCAGTAGTCCGGGGACGAATGGCCTCGTCTACGAGCAGTACTTC	CASSPGTNGLVYEQYF
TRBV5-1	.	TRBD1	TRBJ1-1	TGCGCCAGCAGCTTGGGGCAGGGGGCCTTGAACACTGAAGCTTTCTTT	CASSLGQGALNTEAFF
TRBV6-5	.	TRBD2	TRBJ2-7	TGTGCCAGCAGTTACGTGGGGGGGGACTACGAGCAGTACTTC	CASSYVGGDYEQYF
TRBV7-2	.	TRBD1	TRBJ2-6	TGTGCCAGCAGCCCCGGGGACGGCAGGGGGCGCTCTGGGGCCAACGTCCTGACTTTC	CASSPGDGRGRSGANVLTF
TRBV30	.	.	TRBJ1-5	TGTGCCTGGAAGGGCCTGGCCAGCAATCAGCCCCAGCATTTT	CAWKGLASNQPQHF
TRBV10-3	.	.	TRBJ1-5	TGTGCCATCAGTCGGGAGGTCAGCAATCAGCCCCAGCATTTT	CAISREVSNQPQHF
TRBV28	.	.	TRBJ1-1	TGTGCCGGGAAGGGGAACACTGAAGCTTTCTTT	CAGKGNTEAFF
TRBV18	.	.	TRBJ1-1	TGTGCCAGCTCACCAGACATCCCTGAAGCTTTCTTT	CASSPDIPEAFF
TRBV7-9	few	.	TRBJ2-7	TGTGCCAGCAGCTTAATACTGGAAGAATACGAGCAGTACTTC	CASSLILEEYEQYF
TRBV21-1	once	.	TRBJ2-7	TGTGCCAGCAGCAGGGTCGACAGGAGGACTAGCGGGAGCTCCTACGAGCAGTACTTC	CASSRVDRRTSGSSYEQYF
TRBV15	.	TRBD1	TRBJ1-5	TGTGCCACCAGCAGCGAGACTACTCAGGACAGGGTGTACCAGCCCCAGCATTTT	CATSSETTQDRVYQPQHF
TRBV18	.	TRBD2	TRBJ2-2	TGTGCCAGCTCATCCTTAGCGGGAGCCCCCTCGAACACCGGGGAGCTGTTTTTT	CASSSLAGAPSNTGELFF
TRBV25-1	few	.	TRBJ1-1	TGTGCCAGCAGTGGCGGGGGGGGCCAGGGCACTGAAGCTTTCTTT	CASSGGGGQGTEAFF
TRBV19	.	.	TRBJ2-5	TGTGCCACAGGGGTTGGTCACGGGGGAGAGACCCAGTACTTC	CATGVGHGGETQYF
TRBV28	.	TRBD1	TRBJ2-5	TGTGCCAGCAGTCCGGCCGGGACAGGGGGCAGAGAGACCCAGTACTTC	CASSPAGTGGRETQYF
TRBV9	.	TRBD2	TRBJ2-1	TGTGCCAGCAGCGAAGCGGGAGTCTCCTACAATGAGCAGTTCTTC	CASSEAGVSYNEQFF
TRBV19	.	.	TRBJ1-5	TGTGCCAGTAGTATGGGGGGCACGAGCAATCAGCCCCAGCATTTT	CASSMGGTSNQPQHF
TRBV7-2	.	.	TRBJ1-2	TGTGCCAGCAGCTTAGCTGAGCGGTCTAACTATGGCTACACCTTC	CASSLAERSNYGYTF
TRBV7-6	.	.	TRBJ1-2	TGTGCCAGCAGCTTACCCGGGGCGGGCTACTATGGCTACACCTTC	CASSLPGAGYYGYTF
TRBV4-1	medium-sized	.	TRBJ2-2	TGCGCCAGCAGCCTAACTACAAACACCGGGGAGCTGTTTTTT	CASSLTTNTGELFF
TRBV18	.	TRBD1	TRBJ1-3	TGTGCCAGCTCGCTTACGACAGGGGACTCTGGAAACACCATATATTTT	CASSLTTGDSGNTIYF
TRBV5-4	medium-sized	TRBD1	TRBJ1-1	TGTGCCAGCAACCTAGGGGGCCCTGAAGCTTTCTTT	CASNLGGPEAFF
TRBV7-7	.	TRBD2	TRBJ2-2	TGTGCTAGCAGCGCAGCGGGAGTTGGCACCGGGGAGCTGTTTTTT	CASSAAGVGTGELFF
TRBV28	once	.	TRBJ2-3	TGTGCCAGCAGTTTACCCGGTGGCGGGACTAGCACAGATACGCAGTATTTT	CASSLPGGGTSTDTQYF
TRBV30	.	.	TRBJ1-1	TGTGCCTGGAATCCTGGGTCGAACACTGAAGCTTTCTTT	CAWNPGSNTEAFF
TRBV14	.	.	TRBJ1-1	TGTGCCAGCAGCATACAGGCGAACACTGAAGCTTTCTTT	CASSIQANTEAFF
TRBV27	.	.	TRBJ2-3	TGTGCCAGCAGGACGAGGGCCAGTACGCAGTATTTT	CASRTRASTQYF
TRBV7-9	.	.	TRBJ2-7	TGTGCCAGCAGCTTAGCGCGGAGTTCTGACAGTATCTACGAGCAGTACTTC	CASSLARSSDSIYEQYF
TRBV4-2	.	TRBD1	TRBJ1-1	TGTGCCAGCAGCCAAGAACCGACAGGGGCCCTAAACACTGAAGCTTTCTTT	CASSQEPTGALNTEAFF
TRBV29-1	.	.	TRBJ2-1	TGCAGCGTTGAAGGAGACGTGAGCGATGAGCAGTTCTTC	CSVEGDVSDEQFF
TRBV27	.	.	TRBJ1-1	TGTGCCAGCTTACGAGAGGCAGCCTCCAGGGAAGCTTTCTTT	CASLREAASREAFF
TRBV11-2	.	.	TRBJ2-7	TGTGCCAGCAGCTCACGAAGGAATCAGTACTTC	CASSSRRNQYF
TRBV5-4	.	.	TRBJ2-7	TGTGCCAGCCACACAGGGAACGAGCAGTACTTC	CASHTGNEQYF
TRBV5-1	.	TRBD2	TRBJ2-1	TGCGCCAGCAGCAGACGGACGGGAAGGACTAGCGGTCCCTACAATGAGCAGTTCTTC	CASSRRTGRTSGPYNEQFF
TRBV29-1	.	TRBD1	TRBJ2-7	TGCAGCGTATCTGGACAGGACGCCTACGAGCAGTACTTC	CSVSGQDAYEQYF
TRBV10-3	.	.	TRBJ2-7	TGTGCCATCAGTGAGTCGATTGGGACGCCGTCCTACGAGCAGTACTTC	CAISESIGTPSYEQYF
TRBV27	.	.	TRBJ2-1	TGTGCCAGCAAGCGAGGACTCTTCTCCTACAATGAGCAGTTCTTC	CASKRGLFSYNEQFF
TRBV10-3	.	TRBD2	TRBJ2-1	TGTGCCATCAGTGACCCGGGAGGGCTTATTAGTGAGCAGTTCTTC	CAISDPGGLISEQFF
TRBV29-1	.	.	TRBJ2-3	TGCAGCGCTCGCGGGGCGAGGGGCACAGATACGCAGTATTTT	CSARGARGTDTQYF
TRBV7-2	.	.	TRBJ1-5	TGTGCCAGCAGCCCTCATGGGGAGTTAACCACTCAGCCCCAGCATTTT	CASSPHGELTTQPQHF
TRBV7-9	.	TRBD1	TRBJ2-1	TGTGCCAGCAGCTTAGGTGGTATCGGGACAGGGGACAATGAGCAGTTCTTC	CASSLGGIGTGDNEQFF
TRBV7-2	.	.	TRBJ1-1	TGTGCCAGCAGCTTAGGACCGGGGACCACTGAAGCTTTCTTT	CASSLGPGTTEAFF
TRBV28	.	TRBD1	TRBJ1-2	TGTGCCAGCACCGTTGGGGGGACAGAGAATAACTATGGCTACACCTTC	CASTVGGTENNYGYTF
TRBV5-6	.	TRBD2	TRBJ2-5	TGTGCCAGCAGCTTGCAGGCGGGAGATGAGACCCAGTACTTC	CASSLQAGDETQYF
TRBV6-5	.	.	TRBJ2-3	TGTGCCAGCAAAGGTAGACCATTAGGGACAGATACGCAGTATTTT	CASKGRPLGTDTQYF
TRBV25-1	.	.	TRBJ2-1	TGTGCCAGCAGTGAATATAAGGGGCGGGCCGAGCAGTTCTTC	CASSEYKGRAEQFF
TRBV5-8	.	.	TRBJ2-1	TGTGCCAGCAGCTACGACTCTATGGGTGAGCAGTTCTTC	CASSYDSMGEQFF
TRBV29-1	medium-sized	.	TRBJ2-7	TGCAGCGTCGCTGTTGCCGTCTCCGAGCAGTACTTC	CSVAVAVSEQYF
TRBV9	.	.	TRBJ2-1	TGTGCCAGCAGCGTAGTGGTGGCCCGTAGGAATGAGCAGTTCTTC	CASSVVVARRNEQFF
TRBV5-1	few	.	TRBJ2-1	TGCGCCAGCCGCGGGGAGTTTGGTGAGCAGTTCTTC	CASRGEFGEQFF
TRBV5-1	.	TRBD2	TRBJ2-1	TGCGCCAGCAGCTTGGATTGGGGGGAGGGTAACAATGAGCAGTTCTTC	CASSLDWGEGNNEQFF
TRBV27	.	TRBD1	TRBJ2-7	TGTGCCAGCAGTTACGACCGGACAGGGGTTGGCGAGCAGTACTTC	CASSYDRTGVGEQYF
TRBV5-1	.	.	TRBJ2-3	TGCGCCAGCAGCTACAGGGATGAGACAGATACGCAGTATTTT	CASSYRDETDTQYF